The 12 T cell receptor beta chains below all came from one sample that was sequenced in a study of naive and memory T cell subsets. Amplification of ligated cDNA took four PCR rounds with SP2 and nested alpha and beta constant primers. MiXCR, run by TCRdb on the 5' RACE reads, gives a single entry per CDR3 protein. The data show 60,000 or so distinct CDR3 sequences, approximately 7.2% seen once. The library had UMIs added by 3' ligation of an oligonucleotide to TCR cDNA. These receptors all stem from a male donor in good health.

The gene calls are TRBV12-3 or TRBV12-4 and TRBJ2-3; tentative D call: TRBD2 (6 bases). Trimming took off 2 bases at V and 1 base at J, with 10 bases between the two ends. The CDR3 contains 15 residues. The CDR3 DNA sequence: TGTGCCAGCAGTTTATCGGGCGGGGGCACAGATACGCAGTATTTT. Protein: CASSLSGGGTDTQYF.

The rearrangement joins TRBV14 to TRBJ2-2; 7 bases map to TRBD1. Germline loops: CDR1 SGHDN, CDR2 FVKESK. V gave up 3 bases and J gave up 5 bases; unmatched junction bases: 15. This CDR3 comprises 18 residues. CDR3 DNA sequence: TGTGCCAGCAGCCATATCACCACGGGACAGTGGGGGACCGGGGAGCTGTTTTTT. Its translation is CASSHITTGQWGTGELFF.

CDR3: CATSREAVRGAGTEAFF. Here the CDR3 DNA reads TGTGCCACCAGCAGAGAGGCGGTTAGGGGGGCCGGGACTGAAGCTTTCTTT. This sequence joins TRBV15 and TRBJ1-1; TRBD1 is a possible D gene (6 bases). Per the germline V gene, CDR1 is LNHNV and CDR2 is YYDKDF (reference sequence). The CDR3 consists of 17 residues. Trimming stripped 0 bases from V and 5 bases from J, with 19 bases between.

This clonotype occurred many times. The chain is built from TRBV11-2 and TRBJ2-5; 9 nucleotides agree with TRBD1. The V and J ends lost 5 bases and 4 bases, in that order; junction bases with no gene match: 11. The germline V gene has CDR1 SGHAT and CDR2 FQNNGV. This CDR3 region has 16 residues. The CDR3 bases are TGTGCCAGCAGCACAGGGACAGGGCCGGAAGGAGAGACCCAGTACTTC. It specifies CASSTGTGPEGETQYF.

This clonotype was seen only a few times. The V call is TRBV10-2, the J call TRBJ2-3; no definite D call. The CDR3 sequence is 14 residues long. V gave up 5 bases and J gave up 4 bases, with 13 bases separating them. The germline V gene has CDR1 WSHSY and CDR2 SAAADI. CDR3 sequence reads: CASSLQPTADTQYF. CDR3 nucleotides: TGCGCCAGCAGTTTACAGCCTACGGCAGATACGCAGTATTTT.

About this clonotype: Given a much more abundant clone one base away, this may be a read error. The chain's CDR3 is CVSSQETSGEDGGQYF. As DNA, the CDR3 is TGTGTCAGCAGCCAGGAAACTAGCGGGGAAGACGGGGGGCAGTACTTC. The chain uses TRBV4-2 and TRBJ2-7; the match to TRBD2 covers 10 bases. The germline CDR1 and CDR2 sequences are LGHNA and YNFKEQ. The length of the CDR3 is 16 residues.

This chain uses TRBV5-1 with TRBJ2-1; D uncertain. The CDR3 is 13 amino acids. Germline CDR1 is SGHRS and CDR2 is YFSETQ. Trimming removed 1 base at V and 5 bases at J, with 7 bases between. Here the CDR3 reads CASSLSADNEQFF. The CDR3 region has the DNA TGCGCCAGCAGCTTGTCGGCCGACAATGAGCAGTTCTTC.

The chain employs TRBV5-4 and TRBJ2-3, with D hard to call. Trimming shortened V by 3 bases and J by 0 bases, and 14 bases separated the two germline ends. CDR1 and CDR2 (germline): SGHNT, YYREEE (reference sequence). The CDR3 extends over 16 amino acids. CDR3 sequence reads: CASSYGRPQSTDTQYF. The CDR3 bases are TGTGCCAGCAGCTACGGAAGGCCCCAGAGCACAGATACGCAGTATTTT.

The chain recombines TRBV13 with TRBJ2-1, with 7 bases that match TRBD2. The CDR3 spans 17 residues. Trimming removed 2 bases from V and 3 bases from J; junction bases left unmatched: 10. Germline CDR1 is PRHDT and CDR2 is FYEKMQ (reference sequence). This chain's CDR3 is CASSLISVGGHYNEQFF. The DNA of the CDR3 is TGTGCCAGCAGCTTAATCTCCGTGGGAGGGCACTACAATGAGCAGTTCTTC. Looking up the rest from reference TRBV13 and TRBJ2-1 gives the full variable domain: AAGVIQSPRHLIKEKRETATLKCYPIPRHDTVYWYQQGPGQDPQFLISFYEKMQSDKGSIPDRFSAQQFSDYHSELNMSSLELGDSALYFCASSLISVGGHYNEQFFGPGTRLTVL.

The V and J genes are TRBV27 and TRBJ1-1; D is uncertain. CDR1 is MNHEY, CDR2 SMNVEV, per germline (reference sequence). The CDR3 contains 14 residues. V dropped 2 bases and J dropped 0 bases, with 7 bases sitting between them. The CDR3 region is CASSLLGLNTEAFF. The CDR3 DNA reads TGTGCCAGCAGTTTACTCGGCCTGAACACTGAAGCTTTCTTT.

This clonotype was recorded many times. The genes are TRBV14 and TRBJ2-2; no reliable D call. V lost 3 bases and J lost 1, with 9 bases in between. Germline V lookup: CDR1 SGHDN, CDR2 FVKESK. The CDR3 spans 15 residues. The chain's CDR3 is CASSQIRRNTGELFF. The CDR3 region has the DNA TGTGCCAGCAGCCAGATTAGAAGGAACACCGGGGAGCTGTTTTTT. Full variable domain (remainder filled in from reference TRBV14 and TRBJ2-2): EAGVTQFPSHSVIEKGQTVTLRCDPISGHDNLYWYRRVMGKEIKFLLHFVKESKQDESGMPNNRFLAERTGGTYSTLKVQPAELEDSGVYFCASSQIRRNTGELFFGEGSRLTVL.

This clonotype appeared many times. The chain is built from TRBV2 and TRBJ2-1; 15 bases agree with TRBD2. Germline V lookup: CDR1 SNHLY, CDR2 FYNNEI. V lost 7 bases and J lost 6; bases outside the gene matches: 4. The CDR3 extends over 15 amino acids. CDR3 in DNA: TGTGCCAGCACCGGACTAGCGGGAGGGGGCAATGAGCAGTTCTTC. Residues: CASTGLAGGGNEQFF.